The clone carrying this T cell receptor (beta chain) was detected only once. Germline V lookup: CDR1 LNHDA, CDR2 SQIVND (reference sequence). The CDR3 has 16 residues. Trimming pared 5 bases from V and 0 bases from J, leaving 14 bases between. This record belongs to a study of blood T cell repertoires in COVID-19. The repertoire was sequenced with immunoSEQ multiplex PCR; TCRdb's copy has only in-frame clones and lacks some. This sample yields 40,000 to 45,000 clones, of which roughly nine tenths are seen a single time; 6.2% belongs to the top ten. V usage is TRBV19 and J usage is TRBJ1-5; a weak D match, TRBD1 (6 bases). The sequence was obtained from a human donor in a cohort sampled during active COVID-19. Sequencing was performed on peripheral blood. Here the CDR3 reads CASSGGQSFSNQPQHF. CDR3 coding DNA: TGTGCCAGTAGTGGAGGACAGTCATTTAGCAATCAGCCCCAGCATTTT.